Below, one T cell receptor beta chain is given with its context. The antigen remains unidentified. Some clones are missing from TCRdb's copy, which holds only in-frame ones; the method was immunoSEQ multiplex PCR. The sample lists more than 80,000 clones; under 95% were seen once. The sample comes from a study of T cell responses to AZD1222 COVID-19 vaccine. Study-wide results and limits: White British people made up most donors, females outnumbered males, and clonal diversity was possibly underestimated. Sampling that yielded the repertoires occurred only after the peak T cell response.

This CDR3 region has 16 residues. V was clipped by 1 base and J by 2 bases; unmatched bases: 1. In germline, CDR1 is LGHDT, CDR2 YNNKEL (reference sequence). The sequence was collected from an adult who received the AZD1222 COVID-19 vaccine. Specimen: peripheral blood, collected 28 days after the second AZD1222 dose. The V and J genes are TRBV3-1 (or the pseudogene TRBV3-2) and TRBJ2-1; 11 bases are a match to TRBD2. The CDR3 region has the DNA TGTGCCAGCAGCCAAGTAGCGGGAGGGGCCTACAATGAGCAGTTCTTC. As protein: CASSQVAGGAYNEQFF.